The subject of this entry is one T cell receptor beta chain. Its antigen is unknown. This entry comes from a study of Ad26.COV2.S vaccination and SARS-CoV-2 variants. Background on the study: Among those in the COV1001 Ad26.COV2.S trial arm was the donor. Study conclusions and caveats: The authors reported substantial breadth in spike-specific CD8+ and CD4+ T cell responses after vaccination. It is possible that the TCR breadth and depth analyses underestimated the total T cell responses.

Treatment meaning: about 20 received Ad26.COV2.S at low or high dose, single or two shots; about five received placebo; per-sample allocation not given. Specimens were obtained on day 63 following the first vaccine or placebo injection. It was an adult aged 18-55 years in Boston who was the donor. Here immunoSEQ multiplex PCR was the method, and the copy in TCRdb shows in-frame clones only, minus some. The table includes approximately 420,000 clones, roughly 90% detected once. V lost 7 bases and J 6 bases, leaving 24 bases between the germline ends. This CDR3 is built from 16 residues. CDR1 and CDR2 (germline): SGHTA, FQGNSA.

The sequencing here drew on peripheral blood, taken in a trial of Ad26.COV2.S vaccine versus placebo. This TCR was sampled from a person between 18 and 60 years old who received the Ad26.COV2.S COVID-19 vaccine or a placebo. This sequence joins TRBV7-2 and TRBJ2-5; possible D gene TRBD2, 7 bases. The CDR3 DNA follows: TGTGCCAGCACATCCGCTGGGGGGGGCAGCGTTCAGACCCAGTACTTC. Translation gives CASTSAGGGSVQTQYF.